This TCR beta chain was identified in a study of pediatric ulcerative colitis. Rectal tissue came from one to two pinch biopsies taken at colonoscopy. Profiling relied on immunoSEQ multiplex PCR, and the TCRdb table lists in-frame clones only, not all of them. The table has 35,000 or so clones, 55% to 85% seen once. Germline CDR1 and CDR2: MGHRA and YSYEKL. The CDR3 contains 18 residues. Between the trimmed V and J ends, which lost 0 bases and 0 bases, there was a span of 12 bases. The chain uses TRBV4-1 and TRBJ1-6; D gene ambiguous. The sample was gut tissue. The TCR sequence derives from a boy aged 5-17 years with moderate ulcerative colitis. The CDR3 protein is CASSQDGRRSSYNSPLHF. The CDR3 bases are TGCGCCAGCAGCCAAGATGGGAGGAGGTCCTCCTATAATTCACCCCTCCACTTT.